This entry lists 18 T cell receptor beta chains sequenced from one sample in a study of CD8 T cells in Susac syndrome. With random hexamers, about 0.5 to 1 ug RNA was reverse transcribed. TCRdb re-called the immunoSEQ multiplex PCR reads through MiXCR, storing one row per CDR3 protein. The sample carries roughly 200,000 distinct CDR3 sequences, approximately 95% recorded once. The source material was CD4+ T cells from PBMCs. These receptors all come from a human donor with multiple sclerosis.

V usage is TRBV2 and J usage is TRBJ2-2; TRBD1 matches 7 bases. The CDR3 length is 15 residues. Germline V gene sequence: CDR1 SNHLY, CDR2 FYNNEI. Losses at the gene ends were 6 bases for V and 4 bases for J; bases not matched to a gene: 8. The CDR3 nucleotides are TGTGCCAGCAGGCCCCAGGGGGATCTCACCGGGGAGCTGTTTTTT. Protein sequence: CASRPQGDLTGELFF. Variable domain in full (rest from reference TRBV2 and TRBJ2-2): EPEVTQTPSHQVTQMGQEVILRCVPISNHLYFYWYRQILGQKVEFLVSFYNNEISEKSEIFDDQFSVERPDGSNFTLKIRSTKLEDSAMYFCASRPQGDLTGELFFGEGSRLTVL.

The V call is TRBV20-1, the J call TRBJ1-2; 10 bases match TRBD1. Germline CDR1 is DFQATT and CDR2 is SNEGSKA (reference sequence). The length of the CDR3 is 13 residues. Unmatched junction bases numbered 2, after V lost 3 bases and J lost 4 bases. Here the CDR3 DNA reads TGCAGTGCTAGGGACAGGGGGGCCTATGGCTACACCTTC. Translating gives CSARDRGAYGYTF.

The CDR3 DNA sequence: TGCGCCAGCAGCTTGGACCAAATGAGGGAACCCCAAGAGACCCAGTACTTC. Translated, it gives CASSLDQMREPQETQYF. The J gene is TRBJ2-5, the V gene TRBV5-1, with D tentatively TRBD2 (5 bases). The CDR3 covers 17 residues. Germline V gene data show CDR1 as SGHRS and CDR2 as YFSETQ. The V end was cut by 0 bases, the J end by 1 base, with 16 bases between.

The J gene is TRBJ2-1, the V gene TRBV29-1, with 9 bases lining up with TRBD2. From germline, CDR1 is SQVTM and CDR2 ANQGSEA. V was clipped by 6 bases and J by 5 bases; unmatched bases: 14. The CDR3 is 16 amino acids. CDR3 protein: CSVKGMRGGPDNEQFF. For the CDR3, the DNA is TGCAGCGTAAAAGGGATGCGGGGGGGCCCCGACAATGAGCAGTTCTTC.

The chain couples TRBV7-2 to TRBJ2-1; unclear D gene. This CDR3 has 11 amino acids. Per germline, CDR1 SGHTA and CDR2 FQGNSA. Trimming cost V 5 bases and J 10 bases, with 9 bases left between them. CDR3 bases: TGTGCCAGCAGCCCCCACGGCGAGCAGTTCTTC. Its translation: CASSPHGEQFF.

This chain joins TRBV29-1 and TRBJ2-1, with TRBD2 matching over 7 bases. V was pared by 4 bases and J by 6 bases, with 12 bases of the junction left unmatched. The CDR3 loop spans 15 amino acids. CDR1 is SQVTM, CDR2 ANQGSEA, per germline. The CDR3: CSVGPLGGGLNEQFF. In nucleotides, the CDR3 is TGCAGCGTTGGCCCCTTGGGGGGGGGTCTCAATGAGCAGTTCTTC.

Here the CDR3 reads CSVVRSPIGYTF. CDR3 DNA: TGCAGCGTTGTCAGATCCCCTATTGGCTACACCTTC. The rearrangement uses TRBV29-1 and TRBJ1-2; D not certain. V was pared by 4 bases and J by 7 bases, with 13 bases between. Germline CDR1 reads SQVTM; CDR2 reads ANQGSEA. This CDR3 comprises 12 residues. The full variable domain, in which reference TRBV29-1 and TRBJ1-2 provide the parts outside the CDR3, is SAVISQKPSRDICQRGTSLTIQCQVDSQVTMMFWYRQQPGQSLTLIATANQGSEATYESGFVIDKFPISRPNLTFSTLTVSNMSPEDSSIYLCSVVRSPIGYTFGSGTRLTVV.

V usage is TRBV9 and J usage is TRBJ2-3; no definite D call. Between the trimmed V and J ends, which lost 2 bases and 5 bases, there was a span of 9 bases. Germline V gene sequence: CDR1 SGDLS, CDR2 YYNGEE. The CDR3 extends over 13 amino acids. The CDR3 loop reads CASSVVLGDTQYF. In DNA form, the CDR3 reads TGTGCCAGCAGCGTCGTCTTAGGAGATACGCAGTATTTT.

This clonotype appeared a single time. The chain combines TRBV30 with TRBJ2-4, with a tentative D call TRBD2 (7 bases). V gave up 1 base and J gave up 0 bases, with 10 bases separating them. Germline V gene lookup returns CDR1 GTSNPN and CDR2 SVGIG (reference sequence). The CDR3 is made up of 15 amino acids. The CDR3 loop reads CAWSGGGLAKNIQYF. CDR3 nucleotides: TGTGCCTGGAGTGGCGGGGGCTTAGCCAAAAACATTCAGTACTTC. The variable domain in full, with the rest retrieved from reference TRBV30 and TRBJ2-4, is SQTIHQWPATLVQPVGSPLSLECTVEGTSNPNLYWYRQAAGRGLQLLFYSVGIGQISSEVPQNLSASRPQDRQFILSSKKLLLSDSGFYLCAWSGGGLAKNIQYFGAGTRLSVL.

The J gene is TRBJ1-2, the V gene TRBV6-1, with D uncertain. CDR3 length equals 17 residues. V was cut by 0 bases and J by 7 bases, with 21 bases left in between. Germline V lookup: CDR1 MNHNS, CDR2 SASEGT. The CDR3 protein is CASSEASTQATYSGYTF. In DNA, the CDR3 is TGTGCCAGCAGTGAAGCGTCCACTCAGGCCACCTACTCTGGCTACACCTTC.

The gene calls are TRBV12-3 or TRBV12-4 and TRBJ2-3; a possible D gene is TRBD2 (6 bases). Trimming shortened V by 7 bases and J by 1 base, and 15 bases separated the two germline ends. This CDR3 region has 15 residues. DNA for the CDR3: TGTGCCAGCACCCCACGGGGGATGGGCACAGATACGCAGTATTTT. Translation gives CASTPRGMGTDTQYF.

The genes are TRBV7-2 and TRBJ1-5; the match to TRBD1 covers 10 bases. CDR1 and CDR2 from the germline V gene are SGHTA and FQGNSA. The CDR3 consists of 15 residues. V lost 3 bases, J lost 6 bases, and 5 bases stayed unmatched. This CDR3 reads CASSFQDRGGQPQHF. Here the CDR3 DNA reads TGTGCCAGCAGCTTTCAGGACAGGGGGGGTCAGCCCCAGCATTTT.

The chain couples TRBV20-1 to TRBJ1-1; D ambiguous. The germline V gene has CDR1 DFQATT and CDR2 SNEGSKA (reference sequence). Trimming took off 0 bases at V and 7 bases at J, with 15 bases between the two ends. The CDR3 sequence is 14 residues long. The CDR3 sequence is CSARDPPARGEAFF. In nucleotides, the CDR3 is TGCAGTGCTAGAGATCCACCTGCTCGGGGTGAAGCTTTCTTT.

The V gene is TRBV14, the J gene TRBJ1-2; D remains ambiguous. This CDR3 is built from 14 residues. Germline-derived CDR1 and CDR2 are SGHDN and FVKESK. Between the trimmed V and J ends, which lost 0 bases and 4 bases, there was a span of 9 bases. The CDR3 is CASSQDTVIYGYTF. The CDR3 coding sequence is TGTGCCAGCAGCCAAGACACTGTTATCTATGGCTACACCTTC.

This chain joins TRBV9 and TRBJ2-5; 9 bases fit TRBD2. The ends lost 3 bases at V and 5 bases at J; junction bases unmatched: 14. The CDR3 has 17 residues. CDR1 and CDR2 (germline): SGDLS, YYNGEE. The CDR3 reads CASSGFGAGGPVETQYF. In nucleotides, the CDR3 is TGTGCCAGCAGCGGCTTCGGGGCGGGGGGGCCAGTGGAGACCCAGTACTTC.

The chain has TRBV25-1 and TRBJ2-2; 7 bases align to TRBD1. V trimming: 4 bases; J trimming: 3 bases; junction bases outside the gene matches: 2. Germline lookup yields CDR1 MGHDK and CDR2 SYGVNS. The CDR3 is 14 amino acids. This CDR3 reads CASSAGTDTGELFF. CDR3 DNA: TGTGCCAGCAGTGCAGGGACAGACACCGGGGAGCTGTTTTTT.

V usage is TRBV7-9 and J usage is TRBJ1-4; D is unresolved. This CDR3 is built from 17 residues. Germline CDR1 reads SEHNR; CDR2 reads FQNEAQ (reference sequence). V lost 1 base, J lost 0 bases, and 12 bases lay in between. CDR3 in amino acids: CASSLGLDRTTNEKLFF. The CDR3 region has the DNA TGTGCCAGCAGCTTAGGGTTAGACCGCACAACTAATGAAAAACTGTTTTTT.

In its sample, this clonotype was seen once. A junction boundary mismatches the germline segment, possibly from a read error. V usage is TRBV7-2 and J usage is TRBJ2-1; TRBD2 matches 11 bases. Germline values: CDR1 SGHTA, CDR2 FQGNSA. The CDR3 spans 17 residues. The chain's CDR3 is CASSLAGGLFSYNEQFF. The DNA of the CDR3 is TGTGCCAGCAGCCTAGCGGGGGGCCTTTTCTCCTACAATGAGCAGTTCTTC.